Presented here are 20 T cell receptor beta chains from one specimen sequenced in a study of STAT3 mutations in large granular lymphocyte leukemia. Findings of the study overall: At least one immunodominant TCR beta clonotype appeared in every T-cell large granular lymphocyte leukemia patient.

Sequencing used immunoSEQ multiplex PCR; TCRdb keeps in-frame clones, though not all of them. The sample includes 10,000 to 15,000 clones, 90% of them seen just once. The antigens of these receptors remain unknown. The sample comprised peripheral blood mononuclear cells. The receptors were sampled from a man aged 35 to 55 with T-cell large granular lymphocyte leukemia. Some clones in this sample may be carry-over from other donors' samples.

The chain uses TRBV9 and TRBJ2-7; D might be TRBD2 (5 bases). This CDR3 has 14 amino acids. The germline V gene encodes CDR1 SGDLS and CDR2 YYNGEE. V was trimmed by 3 bases and J by 3 bases, leaving 13 bases between them. In nucleotides, the CDR3 is TGTGCCAGCAGCGCGGGCCCTGAGGGCTACGAGCAGTACTTC. It specifies CASSAGPEGYEQYF.

The V gene is TRBV11-2, the J gene TRBJ1-5; 12 bases are shared with TRBD1. The CDR3 totals 17 residues. J lost 7 bases, V lost 3 bases, and 10 bases had no gene match. Germline lookup yields CDR1 SGHAT and CDR2 FQNNGV. CDR3: CASSFGTGGLGGQPQHF. CDR3 DNA sequence: TGTGCCAGCAGCTTTGGGACAGGGGGCTTAGGAGGACAGCCCCAGCATTTT.

Here the CDR3 reads CASSSPMAPNRGYTF. CDR3 in DNA: TGTGCCAGCAGCTCACCCATGGCCCCAAATCGGGGCTACACCTTC. V gene TRBV7-2 combines with J gene TRBJ1-2; D gene ambiguous. CDR3 length equals 15 residues. V lost 4 bases and J lost 8, with 20 bases in between. Germline values: CDR1 SGHTA, CDR2 FQGNSA.

The sample holds a few counts of this clone. The chain employs TRBV27 and TRBJ1-2; 12 bases line up with TRBD1. Germline CDR1 is MNHEY and CDR2 is SMNVEV (reference sequence). V trimming: 5 bases; J trimming: 8 bases; junction bases outside the gene matches: 6. The CDR3 is made up of 14 amino acids. DNA of the CDR3: TGTGCCAGCAGTGCGGGACAGGGGGCCGGCGGCTACACCTTC. Its translation: CASSAGQGAGGYTF.

This chain joins TRBV29-1 and TRBJ1-2, with D maybe TRBD1 (5 bases). The CDR3 is 13 residues long. Germline CDR1 and CDR2: SQVTM and ANQGSEA. The germline V and J ends were trimmed by 4 bases and 5 bases, with 14 bases remaining between them. CDR3 in amino acids: CSVGVRADYGYTF. For the CDR3, the DNA is TGCAGCGTTGGGGTCAGGGCCGATTATGGCTACACCTTC.

The V call is TRBV4-3, the J call TRBJ2-7; D gene ambiguous. The V end lost 0 bases, the J end lost 0 bases, and 6 bases lay between the germline ends. This CDR3 is 14 amino acids long. Germline CDR1 reads LGHNA; CDR2 reads YSLEER. The CDR3 sequence is CASSQDTVSYEQYF. The CDR3 nucleotides read TGCGCCAGCAGCCAAGATACGGTCTCCTACGAGCAGTACTTC.

The table lists this clone with a count of one. V gene TRBV5-1 combines with J gene TRBJ2-3; D uncertain. The germline V gene has CDR1 SGHRS and CDR2 YFSETQ. Trimming pared 2 bases from V and 1 base from J, leaving 5 bases between. The length of the CDR3 is 13 residues. The CDR3 loop is CASSFPGTDTQYF. DNA of the CDR3: TGCGCCAGCAGCTTTCCTGGCACAGATACGCAGTATTTT.

The CDR3 spells CASRGPNTDTQYF. CDR3 in DNA: TGTGCCAGTCGGGGGCCTAACACAGATACGCAGTATTTT. This chain uses TRBV19 with TRBJ2-3; either TRBD1 or TRBD2 may supply D (6 bases each). The CDR3 has 13 amino acids. Germline CDR1 reads LNHDA; CDR2 reads SQIVND (reference sequence). Trimming took 8 bases from V and 2 from J, leaving 11 bases between them.

V and J are TRBV6-6 and TRBJ1-2, with unresolved D. In germline, CDR1 is MNHNY, CDR2 SVGAGI (reference sequence). With 4 bases removed from V and 8 bases from J, the gap between germline ends came to 8 bases. The length of the CDR3 is 11 residues. The CDR3 reads CASSSREGYTF. The CDR3 DNA reads as TGTGCCAGCAGTTCGCGGGAGGGCTACACCTTC.

The V gene is TRBV7-8, the J gene TRBJ1-5; D is perhaps TRBD1 (5 bases). The CDR3 loop spans 14 amino acids. With 5 bases removed from V and 7 bases from J, the gap between germline ends came to 15 bases. Germline assignment: CDR1 SGHVS and CDR2 FQNEAQ. In DNA, the CDR3 is TGTGCCAGCAGCCCCCGGGGGGGAGGACAGCCCCAGCATTTT. Translation: CASSPRGGGQPQHF.

This clone was counted once. The V and J genes are TRBV18 and TRBJ1-1; 7 nucleotides line up with TRBD1. CDR3 size: 15 residues. Looked up from germline, CDR1 is KGHSH and CDR2 is LQKENI. The V and J ends lost 0 bases and 7 bases, in that order; junction bases with no gene match: 8. The CDR3 DNA reads as TGTGCCAGCTCACCACCGCCCGGGACAGAGCTTGAAGCTTTCTTT. Translation gives CASSPPPGTELEAFF. Together with reference TRBV18 and TRBJ1-1, the CDR3 gives the full variable domain: NAGVMQNPRHLVRRRGQEARLRCSPMKGHSHVYWYRQLPEEGLKFMVYLQKENIIDESGMPKERFSAEFPKEGPSILRIQQVVRGDSAAYFCASSPPPGTELEAFFGQGTRLTVV.

DNA for the CDR3: TGTGCCTGGAGTCAGGGCGCCTACGAGCAGTACTTC. Translation: CAWSQGAYEQYF. V is TRBV30 and J is TRBJ2-7; TRBD1 might be the D (5 bases). The CDR3 loop spans 12 amino acids. V was trimmed by 2 bases and J by 2 bases, leaving 7 bases between them. In germline, CDR1 is GTSNPN, CDR2 SVGIG (reference sequence).

V is TRBV5-1 and J is TRBJ1-1; a possible D gene is TRBD1 (5 bases). Trimming took 7 bases from V and 4 from J, leaving 20 bases between them. CDR3 length: 15 residues. Germline V gives CDR1 SGHRS, CDR2 YFSETQ. The CDR3 here is CASENGAPRGTEAFF. The CDR3, as DNA: TGCGCCAGCGAGAACGGGGCCCCAAGGGGCACTGAAGCTTTCTTT.

This rearrangement joins TRBV11-2 to TRBJ1-2; D unclear. The V gene's germline CDR1 is SGHAT and CDR2 FQNNGV. This CDR3 is 15 amino acids long. V dropped 1 base and J dropped 4 bases, with 13 bases sitting between them. CDR3 sequence reads: CASSLGTVAAYGYTF. The CDR3 DNA reads TGTGCCAGCAGCTTAGGAACCGTCGCAGCCTATGGCTACACCTTC.

The CDR3 protein is CAIKEGPSNQPQHF. The CDR3, as DNA: TGTGCCATCAAAGAAGGGCCTAGCAATCAGCCCCAGCATTTT. V is TRBV10-3 and J is TRBJ1-5; D is unclear. The CDR3 totals 14 residues. Looked up from germline, CDR1 is ENHRY and CDR2 is SYGVKD. Deletions cut 7 bases from V and 0 bases from J, with 10 bases between.

This chain uses TRBV18 with TRBJ1-2; 11 bases are shared with TRBD1. The junction had 2 bases not matched to a gene; V was cut back by 2 bases and J by 3 bases. The germline V gene encodes CDR1 KGHSH and CDR2 LQKENI. The CDR3 covers 15 residues. The CDR3 region has the DNA TGTGCCAGCTCACCAGGACAGGGGGCGGACTATGGCTACACCTTC. This sequence encodes CASSPGQGADYGYTF.

CDR3 in DNA: TGTGCCAGCAGCCGTTCCGGGGGCGCCGGGAACACTGAAGCTTTCTTT. This translates into CASSRSGGAGNTEAFF. This sequence joins TRBV27 and TRBJ1-1; a possible D gene is TRBD1 (6 bases). The CDR3 runs 16 residues. Germline CDR1 MNHEY, CDR2 SMNVEV (reference sequence). V dropped 6 bases and J dropped 1 base, with 18 bases sitting between them.

This chain links TRBV18 with TRBJ1-3, with a possible D match to TRBD1 (5 bases). The CDR3 is 16 amino acids. V was shortened by 3 bases and J by 0 bases, with 12 bases between the two germline ends. The germline CDR1 and CDR2 sequences are KGHSH and LQKENI. CDR3 loop: CASSPSEGTSGNTIYF. Written as DNA, the CDR3 is TGTGCCAGCTCACCTTCTGAGGGGACCTCTGGAAACACCATATATTTT.

V is TRBV6-5 and J is TRBJ1-1, with TRBD1 matching over 7 bases. V gave up 4 bases and J gave up 4 bases; unmatched junction bases: 12. The CDR3 is 16 amino acids. In germline, CDR1 is MNHEY, CDR2 SVGAGI. The CDR3 DNA reads as TGTGCCAGCAGTTCCCGGACAGGCGCTTCGGCCACTGAAGCTTTCTTT. Translation gives CASSSRTGASATEAFF.

This chain connects TRBV7-9 to TRBJ2-7; 8 nucleotides match TRBD1. The ends lost 5 bases at V and 1 base at J; junction bases unmatched: 7. This CDR3 comprises 15 residues. Germline lookup yields CDR1 SEHNR and CDR2 FQNEAQ (reference sequence). CDR3 bases: TGTGCCAGCAGCGGTACAGGGGGTAGGTCCTACGAGCAGTACTTC. Protein: CASSGTGGRSYEQYF.